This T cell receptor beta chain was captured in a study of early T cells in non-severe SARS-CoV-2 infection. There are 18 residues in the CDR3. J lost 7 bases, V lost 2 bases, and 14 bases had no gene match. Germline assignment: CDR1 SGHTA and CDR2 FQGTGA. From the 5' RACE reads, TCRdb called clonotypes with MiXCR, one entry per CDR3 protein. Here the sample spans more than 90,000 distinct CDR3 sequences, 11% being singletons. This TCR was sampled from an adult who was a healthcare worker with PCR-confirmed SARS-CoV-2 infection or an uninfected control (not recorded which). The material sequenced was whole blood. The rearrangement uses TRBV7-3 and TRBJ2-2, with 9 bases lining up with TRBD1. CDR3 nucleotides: TGTGCCAGCAGCTTACGCCCAACCGGACAGGGGAGTGGCGGGGAGCTGTTTTTT. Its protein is CASSLRPTGQGSGGELFF.